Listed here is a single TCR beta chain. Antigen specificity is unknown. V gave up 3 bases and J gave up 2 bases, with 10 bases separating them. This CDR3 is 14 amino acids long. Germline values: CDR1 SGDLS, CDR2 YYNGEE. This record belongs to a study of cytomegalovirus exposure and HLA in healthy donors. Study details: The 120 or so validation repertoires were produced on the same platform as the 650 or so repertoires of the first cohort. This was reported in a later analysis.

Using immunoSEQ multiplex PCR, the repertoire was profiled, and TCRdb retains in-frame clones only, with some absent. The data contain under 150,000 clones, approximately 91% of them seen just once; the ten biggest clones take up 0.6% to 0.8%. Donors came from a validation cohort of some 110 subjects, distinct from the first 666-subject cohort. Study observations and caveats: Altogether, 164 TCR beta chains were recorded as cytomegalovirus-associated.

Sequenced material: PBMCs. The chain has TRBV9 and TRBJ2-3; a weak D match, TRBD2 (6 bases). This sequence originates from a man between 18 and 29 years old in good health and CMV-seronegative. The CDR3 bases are TGTGCCAGCAGCGCGGGACTTAACACAGATACGCAGTATTTT. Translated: CASSAGLNTDTQYF. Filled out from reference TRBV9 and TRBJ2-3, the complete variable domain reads DSGVTQTPKHLITATGQRVTLRCSPRSGDLSVYWYQQSLDQGLQFLIQYYNGEERAKGNILERFSAQQFPDLHSELNLSSLELGDSALYFCASSAGLNTDTQYFGPGTRLTVL.